This record concerns one T cell receptor (beta chain) sequence. Assay used: immunoSEQ multiplex PCR; TCRdb lists only in-frame clones, some missing. Of 95,000 to 150,000 clones listed, 88% are singletons. Per germline, CDR1 LGHNA and CDR2 YSLEER. V gave up 0 bases and J gave up 0 bases, with 9 bases separating them. This CDR3 region has 15 residues. The data are from a study of blood T cell repertoires in COVID-19. The sequenced material came from peripheral blood. The chain uses TRBV4-3 and TRBJ2-7; TRBD1 is a possible D gene (5 bases). This TCR derives from an elderly woman with acute or convalescent COVID-19. CDR3 coding DNA: TGCGCCAGCAGCCAAGACGGACACCGCTCCTACGAGCAGTACTTC. Translation: CASSQDGHRSYEQYF.